Following are 32 T cell receptor beta chains from one sample sequenced in a study of cytomegalovirus exposure and HLA in healthy donors. In the PCR, 60 Vbeta and 13 Jbeta primers were used. Clones were read by immunoSEQ multiplex PCR, and TCRdb kept only the in-frame ones, dropping some. The repertoire holds 55,000 to 70,000 clones, with over 70% as singletons. The sequenced sample consisted of PBMCs. These receptors originate from a middle-aged woman in good health and CMV-seronegative.

The V and J genes are TRBV15 and TRBJ2-7, with a weak D call TRBD1 (5 bases). Per germline, CDR1 LNHNV and CDR2 YYDKDF (reference sequence). This CDR3 is 15 amino acids long. The V gene lost 0 bases and the J gene lost 4 bases, with 13 bases spanning the gap. Here the CDR3 reads CATSRESGLVYEQYF. In DNA form, the CDR3 reads TGTGCCACCAGCAGAGAGTCAGGGTTAGTGTACGAGCAGTACTTC.

The CDR3 protein is CASSLGTGIQYF. The CDR3 DNA follows: TGTGCCAGCAGCCTCGGGACAGGCATTCAGTACTTC. The rearrangement uses TRBV7-2 and TRBJ2-4; 8 bases agree with TRBD1. CDR3 length equals 12 residues. The trim removed 5 bases at V and 9 bases at J, leaving 3 bases unmatched. Germline CDR1 and CDR2: SGHTA and FQGNSA.

The chain uses TRBV9 and TRBJ2-2; TRBD2 might be the D (5 bases). Looked up from germline, CDR1 is SGDLS and CDR2 is YYNGEE. The CDR3 loop spans 14 amino acids. V was cut by 3 bases and J by 1 base, with 7 bases left in between. CDR3 region: CASSGRMNTGELFF. Here the CDR3 DNA reads TGTGCCAGCAGCGGGAGGATGAACACCGGGGAGCTGTTTTTT.

The CDR3 region has the DNA TGTGCCAGCACCCACAGGGGGCCAGACGGCGATGAGCAGTTCTTC. Its translation is CASTHRGPDGDEQFF. The chain carries TRBV2 and TRBJ2-1; 9 bases align to TRBD1. V was clipped by 7 bases and J by 8 bases; unmatched bases: 12. Germline-derived CDR1 and CDR2 are SNHLY and FYNNEI. The CDR3 contains 15 residues.

The rearrangement uses TRBV19 and TRBJ2-7; 7 bases are a match to TRBD2. CDR3 length: 15 residues. CDR1 LNHDA and CDR2 SQIVND come from the germline V gene (reference sequence). V lost 3 bases, J lost 0 bases, and 5 bases stayed unmatched. The CDR3 nucleotides are TGTGCCAGTAGTATGCGAGCGGGAAGCTCCTACGAGCAGTACTTC. This encodes CASSMRAGSSYEQYF.

V is TRBV5-1 and J is TRBJ2-5, with D hard to call. The CDR3 contains 16 residues. Deletions cut 2 bases from V and 1 base from J, with 15 bases between. Germline V CDR1 and CDR2: SGHRS, YFSETQ. DNA of the CDR3: TGCGCCAGCAGCTTAGTCGGGTCTCTTACCCAAGAGACCCAGTACTTC. Its protein product is CASSLVGSLTQETQYF.

The chain has TRBV29-1 and TRBJ1-1, with D perhaps matching TRBD1 (5 bases). V lost 6 bases and J 0 bases, leaving 11 bases between the germline ends. This CDR3 comprises 13 residues. Germline CDR1 reads SQVTM; CDR2 reads ANQGSEA. CDR3 DNA: TGCAGCGTCCCCGACAGCTTGAACACTGAAGCTTTCTTT. This gives the protein CSVPDSLNTEAFF.

The gene calls are TRBV7-9 and TRBJ2-2; 8 nucleotides line up with TRBD2. Germline CDR1 and CDR2: SEHNR and FQNEAQ (reference sequence). The CDR3 is made up of 19 amino acids. J was trimmed by 3 bases and V by 4 bases; bases with no gene match: 16. CDR3 in DNA: TGTGCCAGCAGCTGGGGAGGACTAGCCGGAAGGTGGGACACCGGGGAGCTGTTTTTT. It translates to CASSWGGLAGRWDTGELFF. Full variable domain (outside the CDR3, taken from reference TRBV7-9 and TRBJ2-2): DTGVSQNPRHKITKRGQNVTFRCDPISEHNRLYWYRQTLGQGPEFLTYFQNEAQLEKSRLLSDRFSAERPKGSFSTLEIQRTEQGDSAMYLCASSWGGLAGRWDTGELFFGEGSRLTVL.

V is TRBV6-6 and J is TRBJ2-5; D is unclear. Germline V gives CDR1 MNHNY, CDR2 SVGAGI (reference sequence). The CDR3 is 13 residues long. V was clipped by 7 bases and J by 2 bases, with 11 bases between them. The CDR3 sequence: CASTRSTQETQYF. The CDR3 DNA follows: TGTGCCAGCACGAGAAGCACTCAAGAGACCCAGTACTTC.

The genes are TRBV15 and TRBJ2-1, with 12 bases that match TRBD2. The CDR3 is made up of 17 amino acids. Germline V gene data show CDR1 as LNHNV and CDR2 as YYDKDF (reference sequence). The junction had 13 bases not matched to a gene; V was cut back by 7 bases and J by 6 bases. Here the CDR3 reads CATTSARLAGAVNEQFF. Here the CDR3 DNA reads TGTGCCACCACCTCTGCCCGACTAGCGGGAGCGGTCAATGAGCAGTTCTTC.

V is TRBV10-2 and J is TRBJ2-1; the D is unclear. V shed 5 bases and J shed 5 bases, with 13 bases lying between them. The CDR3 sequence is 14 residues long. Germline V gene lookup returns CDR1 WSHSY and CDR2 SAAADI. The CDR3 nucleotides read TGCGCCAGCAGTACCCTCAGGCCAAACAATGAGCAGTTCTTC. As protein: CASSTLRPNNEQFF.

V is TRBV27 and J is TRBJ2-1; a weak D match, TRBD1 (5 bases). Looked up from germline, CDR1 is MNHEY and CDR2 is SMNVEV (reference sequence). The CDR3 totals 14 residues. V shed 8 bases and J shed 2 bases, with 13 bases lying between them. CDR3 sequence: CASLRIGAYNEQFF. The CDR3 nucleotides are TGTGCCAGCCTCCGGATAGGGGCCTACAATGAGCAGTTCTTC.

The rearrangement links TRBV7-6 to TRBJ2-1; 9 bases agree with TRBD2. There are 17 residues in the CDR3. V was clipped by 4 bases and J by 2 bases; unmatched bases: 9. Germline assignment: CDR1 SGHVS and CDR2 FNYEAQ. Here the CDR3 reads CASSSLSSGNAYNEQFF. The CDR3 nucleotides are TGTGCCAGCAGCTCCCTGTCTAGCGGGAACGCCTACAATGAGCAGTTCTTC.

This clone has only one observation. This chain joins TRBV18 and TRBJ1-2; TRBD1 matches at 8 bases. After removal of 3 bases from V and 7 bases from J, the junction contained 10 bases not matched to a gene. CDR1 and CDR2 from the germline V gene are KGHSH and LQKENI. The CDR3 sequence is 15 residues long. Here the CDR3 reads CASSPDRALSSGYTF. The CDR3 DNA is TGTGCCAGCTCACCGGACAGGGCTCTATCCTCTGGCTACACCTTC.

V gene TRBV9 combines with J gene TRBJ1-3; possible D gene TRBD1, 5 bases. Germline V gene data show CDR1 as SGDLS and CDR2 as YYNGEE. V was shortened by 0 bases and J by 0 bases, with 10 bases between the two germline ends. CDR3 length: 16 residues. The CDR3 nucleotides read TGTGCCAGCAGCGTAGACCCGACAGACTCTGGAAACACCATATATTTT. Translation: CASSVDPTDSGNTIYF.

The chain employs TRBV6-1 and TRBJ2-2, with D hard to call. V was shortened by 3 bases and J by 6 bases, with 5 bases between the two germline ends. From germline, CDR1 is MNHNS and CDR2 SASEGT. This CDR3 region has 12 residues. CDR3 region: CASSDLPGELFF. CDR3 sequence (DNA): TGTGCCAGCAGTGACCTCCCCGGGGAGCTGTTTTTT.

This clone was recorded once. The V gene is TRBV10-1, the J gene TRBJ2-7, with a weak D call TRBD1 (6 bases). V was pared by 3 bases and J by 2 bases, with 11 bases between. CDR1 is WNHNN, CDR2 SYGVQD, per germline (reference sequence). The CDR3 spans 14 residues. In nucleotides, the CDR3 is TGCGCCAGCAGTGACCAGGGGTTCCCCTACGAGCAGTACTTC. Its protein product is CASSDQGFPYEQYF.

This clone was seen a single time. The genes are TRBV28 and TRBJ2-1, with a weak D call TRBD1 (6 bases). The CDR3 runs to 17 residues. CDR1 MDHEN and CDR2 SYDVKM come from the germline V gene. The V and J ends lost 6 bases and 6 bases respectively, with 24 bases between them. CDR3 amino acids: CASSLRGIWDIGNEQFF. CDR3 sequence (DNA): TGTGCCAGCAGCCTTCGAGGGATTTGGGACATTGGCAATGAGCAGTTCTTC.

This clone turned up a few times. The rearrangement joins TRBV29-1 to TRBJ1-1; TRBD1 is a possible D gene (5 bases). In germline, CDR1 is SQVTM, CDR2 ANQGSEA. Trimming removed 7 bases from V and 2 bases from J, with 14 bases in between. CDR3 length: 13 residues. The CDR3 DNA follows: TGCAGCGCGCGCTTCGACAGCAACACTGAAGCTTTCTTT. Its translation: CSARFDSNTEAFF. Variable domain in full (rest from reference TRBV29-1 and TRBJ1-1): SAVISQKPSRDICQRGTSLTIQCQVDSQVTMMFWYRQQPGQSLTLIATANQGSEATYESGFVIDKFPISRPNLTFSTLTVSNMSPEDSSIYLCSARFDSNTEAFFGQGTRLTVV.

In its sample, this clone was seen once. This chain joins TRBV12-2 and TRBJ2-3; the table's TRBD2 call for D was not verified on the DNA. TRBV12-2 counts as a pseudogene. The CDR3 has 17 residues. The CDR3, as DNA: TGTGCAAGTCGCTTAGGATCGCGGCGGGAGTGGCTAGATACGCAGTATTTT. Its translation is CASRLGSRREWLDTQYF.

The V gene is TRBV6-1, the J gene TRBJ2-2; 9 bases map to TRBD1. Looked up from germline, CDR1 is MNHNS and CDR2 is SASEGT. V trimming: 11 bases; J trimming: 2 bases; junction bases outside the gene matches: 3. CDR3 length: 13 amino acids. CDR3 sequence: CAGQGLNTGELFF. CDR3 sequence (DNA): TGTGCCGGACAGGGGCTAAACACCGGGGAGCTGTTTTTT.

V is TRBV7-2 and J is TRBJ2-7, with 7 bases lining up with TRBD2. There are 14 residues in the CDR3. The trim removed 3 bases at V and 0 bases at J, leaving 2 bases unmatched. CDR1 and CDR2 from the germline V gene are SGHTA and FQGNSA. The chain's CDR3 is CASSLSSGSYEQYF. In DNA form, the CDR3 reads TGTGCCAGCAGCTTGTCTAGCGGCTCCTACGAGCAGTACTTC.

This clone was detected only a few times. This chain joins TRBV5-1 and TRBJ1-4; D might be TRBD1 (6 bases). This CDR3 contains 18 residues. Trimming removed 3 bases from V and 1 base from J, with 19 bases in between. Germline CDR1 reads SGHRS; CDR2 reads YFSETQ. CDR3 sequence: CASSWTKGGWGTNEKLFF. CDR3 nucleotides: TGCGCCAGCAGCTGGACAAAGGGGGGGTGGGGAACTAATGAAAAACTGTTTTTT.

This sequence joins TRBV5-8 and TRBJ1-5, with no clear D. Germline values: CDR1 SGHTS, CDR2 YDEGEE. Trimming took 5 bases from V and 4 from J, leaving 10 bases between them. CDR3 size: 13 residues. CDR3 amino acids: CASSKEVNQPQHF. DNA for the CDR3: TGTGCCAGCAGTAAAGAGGTAAATCAGCCCCAGCATTTT.

This chain links TRBV19 with TRBJ1-1; TRBD1 matches 7 bases. The germline V gene has CDR1 LNHDA and CDR2 SQIVND (reference sequence). V was clipped by 6 bases and J by 1 base; unmatched bases: 8. The length of the CDR3 is 15 residues. This CDR3 reads CASSQDRRPNTEAFF. For the CDR3, the DNA is TGTGCCAGTAGCCAGGACAGGCGACCGAACACTGAAGCTTTCTTT.

The genes are TRBV28 and TRBJ1-5, with 8 bases that match TRBD1. The CDR3 has 13 amino acids. With V trimmed by 11 bases and J by 6 bases, 9 bases remained unmatched. Germline CDR1 MDHEN, CDR2 SYDVKM. The CDR3 reads CAGRTGNSQPQHF. CDR3 bases: TGTGCCGGTAGGACAGGGAATAGTCAGCCCCAGCATTTT. The whole variable domain, filled in from reference TRBV28 and TRBJ1-5, reads DVKVTQSSRYLVKRTGEKVFLECVQDMDHENMFWYRQDPGLGLRLIYFSYDVKMKEKGDIPEGYSVSREKKERFSLILESASTNQTSMYLCAGRTGNSQPQHFGDGTRLSIL.

The V gene is TRBV4-1, the J gene TRBJ1-4, with TRBD1 as a possible D gene (6 bases). Per germline, CDR1 MGHRA and CDR2 YSYEKL. Trimming left V 0 bases short and J 4 bases short, with 15 bases between. This CDR3 comprises 17 residues. The CDR3 DNA reads as TGCGCCAGCAGCCAAGAGAATTCACAGGGCTATAATGAAAAACTGTTTTTT. Its protein is CASSQENSQGYNEKLFF.

The gene calls are TRBV25-1 and TRBJ1-1; tentative D call: TRBD1 (5 bases). The CDR3 is made up of 13 amino acids. V was trimmed by 4 bases and J by 2 bases, leaving 8 bases between them. CDR1 is MGHDK, CDR2 SYGVNS, per germline. The chain's CDR3 is CASSVQGNTEAFF. The CDR3, as DNA: TGTGCCAGCAGTGTTCAGGGAAACACTGAAGCTTTCTTT.

The genes are TRBV5-1 and TRBJ2-1, with 7 bases that match TRBD2. The length of the CDR3 is 15 residues. V lost 7 bases and J lost 0; bases outside the gene matches: 7. Germline V gene lookup returns CDR1 SGHRS and CDR2 YFSETQ. The CDR3 loop reads CASSSSGSSYNEQFF. The CDR3 coding sequence is TGCGCCAGCTCATCTAGCGGCAGCTCCTACAATGAGCAGTTCTTC.

The chain employs TRBV27 and TRBJ1-1, with a possible D match to TRBD1 (5 bases). Between the trimmed V and J ends, which lost 0 bases and 2 bases, there was a span of 10 bases. Per the germline V gene, CDR1 is MNHEY and CDR2 is SMNVEV (reference sequence). The CDR3 has 15 residues. The CDR3 loop is CASSLSYDRNTEAFF. The CDR3 region has the DNA TGTGCCAGCAGTTTATCGTATGACAGAAACACTGAAGCTTTCTTT.

The rearrangement joins TRBV4-1 to TRBJ2-1, with 9 bases that match TRBD2. The germline V gene encodes CDR1 MGHRA and CDR2 YSYEKL. The CDR3 has 16 amino acids. Losses at the gene ends were 0 bases for V and 2 bases for J; bases not matched to a gene: 2. The CDR3 DNA follows: TGCGCCAGCAGCCAAGACTCTAGCGGGGCCTACAATGAGCAGTTCTTC. This translates into CASSQDSSGAYNEQFF.

This clone has a handful of counts. The V call is TRBV9, the J call TRBJ2-6; weak D call: TRBD2 (6 bases). V was clipped by 1 base and J by 2 bases, with 10 bases between them. The length of the CDR3 is 16 residues. Germline V gene lookup returns CDR1 SGDLS and CDR2 YYNGEE. CDR3 nucleotides: TGTGCCAGCAGCGTATCAGGGAGGACTGGGGCCAACGTCCTGACTTTC. It translates to CASSVSGRTGANVLTF.